Sequencing of this T cell receptor (beta chain) was carried out in a study of blood T cell repertoires in COVID-19. Study details: Samples of COVID-19 (acute and convalescent) were obtained from the United States, Italy and Spain. PBMCs, B-cell-depleted T cells, or T cells provided the cDNA or gDNA that made up the material.

Germline V gene data show CDR1 as LNHNV and CDR2 as YYDKDF (reference sequence). V was clipped by 1 base and J by 6 bases; unmatched bases: 4. The CDR3 loop spans 14 amino acids. Under the authors' procedure: Estimation of nucleated cell counts relied on the amplification of reference gene primers. The data were produced by immunoSEQ multiplex PCR, yet TCRdb's version contains in-frame clones alone and is incomplete. V and J calls and clone size are given by that table; D and trimming were obtained from the DNA. Found here are about 220,000 clones, approximately 77% of them singletons; the top ten hold 3.6%.

The J gene is TRBJ1-1, the V gene TRBV15; 8 bases are a match to TRBD1. This clonotype was obtained from an elderly woman with acute or convalescent COVID-19. Specimen: peripheral blood. In DNA, the CDR3 is TGTGCCACCAGCAGAGGGCAGGGGGCCTCTGAAGCTTTCTTT. Protein: CATSRGQGASEAFF.